This T cell receptor beta chain was retrieved from a study of cytomegalovirus exposure and HLA in healthy donors. Broader study findings: Per a prior analysis, the majority of TCR beta V segments were productive roughly 90% or roughly 30% of the time. CMV serostatus was the only recorded immune exposure for donors.

This clone was counted a few times. Its specificity is unknown. The CDR3 totals 13 residues. Germline V gene lookup returns CDR1 MNHNY and CDR2 SVGAGI (reference sequence). Amplification used 60 Vbeta primers and 13 Jbeta primers. Produced via immunoSEQ multiplex PCR; TCRdb's table is partial and in-frame only. This sample has under 200,000 clones, with roughly 85% found just once. The chain is built from TRBV6-6 and TRBJ2-7; D may be TRBD2 (5 bases). The receptor comes from a woman in her forties in good health and CMV-seronegative. Sequenced input: PBMCs. The CDR3 DNA sequence: TGTGCAGCCACGGCGGGTTCTTACTACGAGCAGTACTTC. It yields the protein CAATAGSYYEQYF.